This T cell receptor beta chain came from a study of cytomegalovirus exposure and HLA in healthy donors. The wider study: An earlier analysis identified more than 95 million unique TCR beta sequences in approximately 190 million T cells. Regarding the study as a whole: Confirmation was obtained in vitro that a few CMV-associated chains are specific for CMV antigens.

The primer mix had 60 Vbeta and 13 Jbeta primers. The assay was immunoSEQ multiplex PCR, and TCRdb's table has in-frame clones only and misses some. The sample carries about 130,000 clones, over 70% recorded once. The ends were cut back, 0 bases at V and 5 bases at J, with 13 bases in the middle. Germline CDR1 and CDR2: LGHNA and YNFKEQ. CDR3 length: 16 residues. On this clone itself: Antigen specificity is unknown.

The genes are TRBV4-2 and TRBJ2-2; TRBD2 might be the D (6 bases). The TCR sequence derives from a man under 40 in good health and CMV-seronegative. The source material was PBMCs. The CDR3 reads CASSQEVAEGTGELFF. In nucleotides, the CDR3 is TGTGCCAGCAGCCAAGAGGTAGCGGAGGGGACCGGGGAGCTGTTTTTT.